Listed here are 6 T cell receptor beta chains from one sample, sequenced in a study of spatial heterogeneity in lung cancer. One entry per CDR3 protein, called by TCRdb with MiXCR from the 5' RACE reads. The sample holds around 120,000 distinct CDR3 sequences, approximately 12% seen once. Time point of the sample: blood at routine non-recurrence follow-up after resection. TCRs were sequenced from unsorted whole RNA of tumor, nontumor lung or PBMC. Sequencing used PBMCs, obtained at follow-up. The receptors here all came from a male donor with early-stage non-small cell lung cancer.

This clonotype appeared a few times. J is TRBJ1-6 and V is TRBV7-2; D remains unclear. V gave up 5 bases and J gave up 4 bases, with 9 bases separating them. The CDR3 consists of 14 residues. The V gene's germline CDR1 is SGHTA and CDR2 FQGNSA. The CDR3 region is CASSPQKYNSPLHF. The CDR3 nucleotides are TGTGCCAGCAGCCCCCAGAAATATAATTCACCCCTCCACTTT. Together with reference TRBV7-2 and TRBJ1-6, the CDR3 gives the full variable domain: GAGVSQSPSNKVTEKGKDVELRCDPISGHTALYWYRQSLGQGLEFLIYFQGNSAPDKSGLPSDRFSAERTGGSVSTLTIQRTQQEDSAVYLCASSPQKYNSPLHFGNGTRLTVT.

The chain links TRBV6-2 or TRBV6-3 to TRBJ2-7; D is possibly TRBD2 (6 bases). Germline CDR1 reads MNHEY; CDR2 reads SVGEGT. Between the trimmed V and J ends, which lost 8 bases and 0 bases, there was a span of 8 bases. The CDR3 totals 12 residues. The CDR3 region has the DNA TGTGCCAGCCGGGACTTCTCCTACGAGCAGTACTTC. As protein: CASRDFSYEQYF.

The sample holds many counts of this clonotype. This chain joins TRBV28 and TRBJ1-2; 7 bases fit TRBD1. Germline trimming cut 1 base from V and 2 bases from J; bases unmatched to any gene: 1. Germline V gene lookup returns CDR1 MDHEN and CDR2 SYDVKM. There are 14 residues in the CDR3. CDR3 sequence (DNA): TGTGCCAGCAGTTTATTGACAGGGAACTATGGCTACACCTTC. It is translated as CASSLLTGNYGYTF.

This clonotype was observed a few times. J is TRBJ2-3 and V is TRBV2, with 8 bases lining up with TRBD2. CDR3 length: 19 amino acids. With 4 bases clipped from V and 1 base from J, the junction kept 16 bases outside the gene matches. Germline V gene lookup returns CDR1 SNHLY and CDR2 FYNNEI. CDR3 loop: CASSAFGGAAVSRTDTQYF. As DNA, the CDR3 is TGTGCCAGCAGTGCGTTCGGGGGGGCAGCGGTTTCGCGCACAGATACGCAGTATTTT.

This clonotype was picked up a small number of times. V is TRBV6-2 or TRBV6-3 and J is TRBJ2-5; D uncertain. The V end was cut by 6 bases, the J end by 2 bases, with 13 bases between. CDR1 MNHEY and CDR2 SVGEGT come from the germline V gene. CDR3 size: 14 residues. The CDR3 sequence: CASSPLVSQETQYF. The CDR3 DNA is TGTGCCAGCAGCCCACTGGTATCTCAAGAGACCCAGTACTTC.

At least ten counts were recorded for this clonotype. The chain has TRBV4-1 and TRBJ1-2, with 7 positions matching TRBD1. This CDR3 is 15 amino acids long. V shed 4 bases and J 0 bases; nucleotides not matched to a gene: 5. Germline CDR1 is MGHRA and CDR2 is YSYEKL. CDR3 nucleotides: TGCGCCAGCAGCCCTGGACAGGCGTCTAACTATGGCTACACCTTC. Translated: CASSPGQASNYGYTF.